The entry below gives a single T cell receptor (beta chain) sequence along with its context. The antigen is undetermined. These data are taken from a study of T cell responses to AZD1222 COVID-19 vaccine. Whole-study results and caveats: Clonal diversity was possibly underestimated; the donors were predominantly white British and more often female. At baseline, just 5 or 6 AZD1222 recipients tested seropositive. Vaccine-related CD4 TCRs covered spike, predominating at 160-218 and 743-854.

Trimming left V 0 bases short and J 7 bases short, with 9 bases between. Germline CDR1 reads LGHDT; CDR2 reads YNNKEL (reference sequence). The CDR3 extends over 13 amino acids. Generated by immunoSEQ multiplex PCR, the TCRdb table keeps only in-frame clones and is missing some. The sample includes 170,000 or so clones, about 91% seen only once; the top ten take around a tenth. The sequence was collected from an adult who received the AZD1222 COVID-19 vaccine. The sequencing here drew on peripheral blood, taken 28 days after the second AZD1222 dose. The chain employs TRBV3-1 (or the pseudogene TRBV3-2) and TRBJ1-2; no clear D. CDR3 bases: TGTGCCAGCAGCCAAGATTTGGAGTTTGGCTACACCTTC. Amino acids: CASSQDLEFGYTF.